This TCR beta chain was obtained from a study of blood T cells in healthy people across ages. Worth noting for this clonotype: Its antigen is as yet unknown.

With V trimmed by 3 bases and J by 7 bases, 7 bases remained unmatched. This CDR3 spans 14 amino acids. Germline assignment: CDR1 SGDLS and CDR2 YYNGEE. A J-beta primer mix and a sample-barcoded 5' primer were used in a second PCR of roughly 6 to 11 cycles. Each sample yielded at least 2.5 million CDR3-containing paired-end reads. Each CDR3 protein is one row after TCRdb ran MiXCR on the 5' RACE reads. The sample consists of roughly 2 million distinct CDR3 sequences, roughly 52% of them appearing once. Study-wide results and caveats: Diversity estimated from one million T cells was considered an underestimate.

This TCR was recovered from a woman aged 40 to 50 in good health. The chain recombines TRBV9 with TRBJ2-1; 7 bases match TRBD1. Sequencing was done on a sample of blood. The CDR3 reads CASSAHPQGNEQFF. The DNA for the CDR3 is TGTGCCAGCAGCGCACATCCACAGGGGAATGAGCAGTTCTTC.